These 24 T cell receptor beta chains were all obtained from the same sample, sequenced in a study of blood T cell repertoires in COVID-19. This table comes from immunoSEQ multiplex PCR, and its TCRdb copy is limited to in-frame clones, with some not included. This repertoire shows around 230,000 clones, around 85% found once; its top ten account for approximately 0.66%. Sequenced sample: peripheral blood. These receptors were obtained from a man aged 40-55 years with acute or convalescent COVID-19.

The chain has TRBV3-1 (or the pseudogene TRBV3-2) and TRBJ2-3; D is unresolved. Trimming removed 1 base from V and 0 bases from J, with 8 bases in between. CDR1 and CDR2 (germline): LGHDT, YNNKEL (reference sequence). This CDR3 contains 15 residues. The CDR3 nucleotides read TGTGCCAGCAGCCAAGGAGTCGGGAGCACAGATACGCAGTATTTT. Amino acid sequence: CASSQGVGSTDTQYF.

This chain links TRBV11-3 with TRBJ2-1; D possibly corresponds to TRBD1 (6 bases). The CDR3 extends over 12 amino acids. Trimming left V 2 bases short and J 8 bases short, with 7 bases between. Germline V lookup: CDR1 SGHNT, CDR2 YENEEA. The CDR3 here is CASSLTGHEQFF. The CDR3 bases are TGTGCCAGCAGCTTAACAGGGCATGAGCAGTTCTTC.

The chain uses TRBV6-5 and TRBJ2-7; 8 bases are shared with TRBD1. CDR1 and CDR2 from the germline V gene are MNHEY and SVGAGI. CDR3 size: 15 residues. The V and J ends lost 0 bases and 2 bases, in that order; junction bases with no gene match: 3. DNA for the CDR3: TGTGCCAGCAGTTACTCCCAACAGGGGGCCTACGAGCAGTACTTC. Amino acid sequence: CASSYSQQGAYEQYF.

On this clone itself: The sample has other DNA sequences that encode this CDR3 too. The gene calls are TRBV7-9 and TRBJ2-7, with a tentative D call TRBD1 (6 bases). V was trimmed by 1 base and J by 4 bases, leaving 8 bases between them. Per the germline V gene, CDR1 is SEHNR and CDR2 is FQNEAQ (reference sequence). The CDR3 extends over 13 amino acids. The CDR3 DNA is TGTGCCAGCAGCTTAGGGACAGCTTACGAGCAGTACTTC. Its translation: CASSLGTAYEQYF. The variable domain in full, completed from reference TRBV7-9 and TRBJ2-7, reads DTGVSQNPRHKITKRGQNVTFRCDPISEHNRLYWYRQTLGQGPEFLTYFQNEAQLEKSRLLSDRFSAERPKGSFSTLEIQRTEQGDSAMYLCASSLGTAYEQYFGPGTRLTVT.

This rearrangement joins TRBV7-9 to TRBJ1-5; the D gene is possibly TRBD1 (6 bases). Germline CDR1 and CDR2: SEHNR and FQNEAQ (reference sequence). V was cut by 5 bases and J by 3 bases, with 11 bases left in between. The CDR3 runs to 14 residues. In DNA form, the CDR3 reads TGTGCCAGCAGCCAAGACAGGCCCAATCAGCCCCAGCATTTT. As protein: CASSQDRPNQPQHF.

V usage is TRBV6-8 and J usage is TRBJ2-3; a possible D gene is TRBD2 (6 bases). The CDR3 consists of 12 residues. Per the germline V gene, CDR1 is MNHGY and CDR2 is SAAAGT. V was clipped by 6 bases and J by 4 bases, with 8 bases between them. In nucleotides, the CDR3 is TGTGCCAGCAGGGGGGGTCCAGATACGCAGTATTTT. Translating gives CASRGGPDTQYF.

This chain links TRBV19 with TRBJ2-7; 8 nucleotides match TRBD1. V shed 4 bases and J 6 bases; nucleotides not matched to a gene: 5. Germline V CDR1 and CDR2: LNHDA, SQIVND (reference sequence). The CDR3 runs to 13 residues. The chain's CDR3 is CASSTGGESEQYF. DNA for the CDR3: TGTGCCAGTAGTACAGGGGGCGAATCCGAGCAGTACTTC.

This clone was counted only a few times. The rearrangement uses TRBV30 and TRBJ2-3, with 10 bases aligning to TRBD2. With 5 bases clipped from V and 4 bases from J, the junction kept 9 bases outside the gene matches. Germline CDR1 and CDR2: GTSNPN and SVGIG (reference sequence). CDR3 length: 15 residues. In nucleotides, the CDR3 is TGTGCCTGGGAGGGGGTAGCGGGGGGTCCAGATACGCAGTATTTT. Amino acids: CAWEGVAGGPDTQYF.

V is TRBV27 and J is TRBJ2-7, with 7 bases identical to TRBD1. The CDR3 totals 13 residues. Per germline, CDR1 MNHEY and CDR2 SMNVEV (reference sequence). V shed 6 bases, J shed 5 bases, and the junction held 7 bases outside the gene matches. CDR3 loop: CASRVTGENEQYF. DNA for the CDR3: TGTGCCAGCAGGGTTACAGGGGAAAACGAGCAGTACTTC.

The chain has TRBV7-3 and TRBJ2-5; 8 bases map to TRBD2. This CDR3 has 15 residues. Trimming at V came to 3 bases and at J to 1 base, leaving 4 bases not matched to a gene. Looked up from germline, CDR1 is SGHTA and CDR2 is FQGTGA. The CDR3 DNA reads as TGTGCCAGCAGCTTGGCGGGAGGAGGCCAAGAGACCCAGTACTTC. It is translated as CASSLAGGGQETQYF.

This chain's CDR3 is CASSLGGGQETQYF. CDR3 nucleotide sequence: TGTGCCAGCAGCTTAGGGGGGGGTCAAGAGACCCAGTACTTC. J is TRBJ2-5 and V is TRBV7-9; the match to TRBD2 covers 7 bases. Germline CDR1 and CDR2: SEHNR and FQNEAQ (reference sequence). This CDR3 contains 14 residues. Unmatched junction bases numbered 1, after V lost 1 base and J lost 2 bases.

This chain joins TRBV6-5 and TRBJ2-7, with 8 bases aligning to TRBD1. CDR3 length equals 15 residues. J lost 2 bases, V lost 2 bases, and 5 bases had no gene match. Germline assignment: CDR1 MNHEY and CDR2 SVGAGI. The CDR3 coding sequence is TGTGCCAGCAGTTACGTGGGGACAGGACCCTACGAGCAGTACTTC. This gives the protein CASSYVGTGPYEQYF.

Points on this clone: The junction does not match germline at one end; this may be a read error. The V call is TRBV28, the J call TRBJ2-7, with a tentative D call TRBD1 (6 bases). CDR3 length: 12 amino acids. CDR1 and CDR2 from the germline V gene are MDHEN and SYDVKM. CDR3 coding DNA: TGTGCCAGCGGATCCGGGACAAATGTGGCTAACTTC. It is translated as CASGSGTNVANF.

The J gene is TRBJ2-5, the V gene TRBV10-3, with 8 bases aligning to TRBD1. This CDR3 is built from 15 residues. CDR1 is ENHRY, CDR2 SYGVKD, per germline. Unmatched junction bases numbered 5, after V lost 5 bases and J lost 0 bases. The CDR3 reads CAISRLGQDQETQYF. The CDR3 DNA reads TGTGCCATCAGTAGATTGGGACAGGACCAAGAGACCCAGTACTTC.

The V call is TRBV5-1, the J call TRBJ1-4; possible D gene TRBD1, 6 bases. V shed 4 bases and J shed 5 bases, with 18 bases lying between them. This CDR3 region has 16 residues. Germline loops: CDR1 SGHRS, CDR2 YFSETQ. The DNA of the CDR3 is TGCGCCAGCAGCAGCGGGGGCGACAGTCTCAATGAAAAACTGTTTTTT. This sequence encodes CASSSGGDSLNEKLFF.

J is TRBJ2-1 and V is TRBV19; 11 bases are a match to TRBD2. The CDR3 covers 15 residues. V was pared by 7 bases and J by 9 bases, with 11 bases of the junction left unmatched. Germline CDR1 reads LNHDA; CDR2 reads SQIVND (reference sequence). CDR3: CASTPTSGSLGEQFF. Here the CDR3 DNA reads TGTGCCAGTACCCCTACTAGCGGGAGTTTGGGTGAGCAGTTCTTC.

The V gene is TRBV6-1, the J gene TRBJ1-2; 7 bases align to TRBD1. Per the germline V gene, CDR1 is MNHNS and CDR2 is SASEGT. After removal of 1 base from V and 4 bases from J, the junction contained 3 bases not matched to a gene. This CDR3 has 14 residues. In DNA form, the CDR3 reads TGTGCCAGCAGTGAAGGGAGGGGGCCCTATGGCTACACCTTC. Its translation is CASSEGRGPYGYTF.

Only one count was recorded for this clone. V gene TRBV12-3 or TRBV12-4 combines with J gene TRBJ1-2, with 10 bases lining up with TRBD1. V lost 6 bases to trimming and J lost 8 bases; unmatched junction nucleotides: 6. The CDR3 consists of 13 residues. The CDR3 region is CASSQTGGVGYTF. For the CDR3, the DNA is TGTGCCAGCAGCCAGACAGGGGGCGTCGGCTACACCTTC.

This chain links TRBV5-8 with TRBJ1-6; D uncertain. The V end lost 4 bases, the J end lost 7 bases, and 18 bases lay between the germline ends. The CDR3 is 16 residues long. CDR1 SGHTS and CDR2 YDEGEE come from the germline V gene. The CDR3 region is CASSPSMWGGNSPLHF. The DNA of the CDR3 is TGTGCCAGCAGCCCGTCGATGTGGGGAGGGAATTCACCCCTCCACTTT.

The chain employs TRBV5-1 and TRBJ1-2; possibly TRBD1 for D (5 bases). The germline V gene encodes CDR1 SGHRS and CDR2 YFSETQ. V gave up 3 bases and J gave up 4 bases, with 16 bases separating them. This CDR3 contains 15 residues. The CDR3 nucleotides are TGCGCCAGCAGCTCGCGGGGGTGGGAGTCCTATGGCTACACCTTC. Its translation: CASSSRGWESYGYTF.

The V call is TRBV29-1, the J call TRBJ2-3; 9 positions match TRBD1. V lost 7 bases to trimming and J lost 2 bases; unmatched junction nucleotides: 10. The CDR3 sequence is 15 residues long. Germline CDR1 is SQVTM and CDR2 is ANQGSEA. CDR3 coding DNA: TGCAGCGAAAAGGACAGGGGCAGGGACACAGATACGCAGTATTTT. Translation gives CSEKDRGRDTDTQYF.

V and J are TRBV19 and TRBJ2-7; 7 bases are a match to TRBD1. The CDR3 runs 16 residues. Trimming cost V 3 bases and J 2 bases; bases outside gene matches: 10. The germline gives CDR1 LNHDA, CDR2 SQIVND (reference sequence). The CDR3 is CASSIFWQGDTYEQYF. CDR3 in DNA: TGTGCCAGTAGTATTTTCTGGCAGGGGGACACCTACGAGCAGTACTTC.

This rearrangement joins TRBV19 to TRBJ1-4; D call uncertain. The CDR3 spans 15 residues. CDR1 is LNHDA and CDR2 is SQIVND in the germline V gene (reference sequence). V lost 0 bases, J lost 2 bases, and 7 bases lay in between. The CDR3 sequence is CASSIEERTNEKLFF. The CDR3 bases are TGTGCCAGTAGTATAGAAGAGAGGACTAATGAAAAACTGTTTTTT.

CDR3 in DNA: TGCGCCAGCAGCTTGAACGAAGGGGGTGAGGGCTACACCTTC. It specifies CASSLNEGGEGYTF. The chain joins TRBV5-1 to TRBJ1-2, with a weak D call TRBD1 (6 bases). Per the germline V gene, CDR1 is SGHRS and CDR2 is YFSETQ. Trimming took off 1 base at V and 8 bases at J, with 15 bases between the two ends. This CDR3 region has 14 residues.